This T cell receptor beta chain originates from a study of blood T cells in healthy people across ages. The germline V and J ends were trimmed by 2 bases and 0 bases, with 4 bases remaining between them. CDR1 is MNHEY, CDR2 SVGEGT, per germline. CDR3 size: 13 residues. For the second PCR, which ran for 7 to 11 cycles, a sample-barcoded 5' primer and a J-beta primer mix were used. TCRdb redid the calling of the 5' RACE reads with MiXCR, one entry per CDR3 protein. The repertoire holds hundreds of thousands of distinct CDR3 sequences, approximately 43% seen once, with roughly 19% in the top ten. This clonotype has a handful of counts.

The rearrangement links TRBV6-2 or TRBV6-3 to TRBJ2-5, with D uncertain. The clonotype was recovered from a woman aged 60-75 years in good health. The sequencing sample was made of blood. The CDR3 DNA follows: TGTGCCAGCAGTTACCGCTACCAAGAGACCCAGTACTTC. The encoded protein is CASSYRYQETQYF.